Following are 24 T cell receptor beta chains from one sample sequenced in a study of vaccination and CD4 T cells after COVID-19. The treatment denotes: roughly 11-day PBMC culture with coronavirus spike peptide pools or control peptides (ViraFEST assay). Before the COVID-19 pandemic (2011-2018), CD4+ T cells were obtained from the unexposed donor. The antigens these receptors bind are not known. Researchers used the Oncomine TCR Beta short-read assay to sequence DNA from cultured CD4+ T cells. TCRdb recomputed calls from the PCR reads with MiXCR, one row per CDR3 protein. The sample has thousands of distinct CDR3 sequences; roughly two fifths are singletons. Sequenced material: CD4+ T cells from blood, cultured in vitro. Source of these receptors: a human donor in good health.

This clonotype has a handful of counts. The J gene is TRBJ1-5, the V gene TRBV5-8; D unresolved. This CDR3 spans 15 amino acids. V dropped 4 bases and J dropped 4 bases, with 15 bases sitting between them. Germline loops: CDR1 SGHTS, CDR2 YDEGEE. DNA of the CDR3: TGTGCCAGCAGCAAAACCGGCTCAGAGAATCAGCCCCAGCATTTT. This codes for CASSKTGSENQPQHF.

The chain combines TRBV2 with TRBJ2-2; D is possibly TRBD2 (6 bases). Germline-derived CDR1 and CDR2 are SNHLY and FYNNEI. The V gene lost 1 base and the J gene lost 5 bases, with 11 bases spanning the gap. The length of the CDR3 is 15 residues. CDR3 in DNA: TGTGCCAGCAGTGAAGGACTAGGAAGGACCGGGGAGCTGTTTTTT. Translation gives CASSEGLGRTGELFF. Together with reference TRBV2 and TRBJ2-2, the CDR3 gives the full variable domain: EPEVTQTPSHQVTQMGQEVILRCVPISNHLYFYWYRQILGQKVEFLVSFYNNEISEKSEIFDDQFSVERPDGSNFTLKIRSTKLEDSAMYFCASSEGLGRTGELFFGEGSRLTVL.

This clonotype has a handful of counts. The chain joins TRBV6-1 to TRBJ1-2; 7 positions agree with TRBD1. This CDR3 has 13 residues. Germline CDR1 and CDR2: MNHNS and SASEGT. Trimming at V came to 6 bases and at J to 5 bases, leaving 6 bases not matched to a gene. This chain's CDR3 is CASSPGGRYGYTF. The CDR3 coding sequence is TGTGCCAGCAGCCCAGGGGGACGTTATGGCTACACCTTC.

V gene TRBV20-1 combines with J gene TRBJ1-5; D unclear. The ends were cut back, 3 bases at V and 0 bases at J, with 3 bases in the middle. The CDR3 is 12 amino acids. Germline V gives CDR1 DFQATT, CDR2 SNEGSKA (reference sequence). CDR3 in DNA: TGCAGTGCTAGGTATAGCAATCAGCCCCAGCATTTT. As protein: CSARYSNQPQHF.

The table lists this clonotype with a few counts. The chain has TRBV19 and TRBJ1-5; D is possibly TRBD1 (5 bases). Trimming stripped 3 bases from V and 4 bases from J, with 16 bases between. Germline CDR1 is LNHDA and CDR2 is SQIVND (reference sequence). The length of the CDR3 is 16 residues. CDR3 loop: CASSIWGYGLNQPQHF. The CDR3 DNA is TGTGCCAGTAGTATTTGGGGGTACGGACTTAATCAGCCCCAGCATTTT. Looking up the rest from reference TRBV19 and TRBJ1-5 gives the full variable domain: DGGITQSPKYLFRKEGQNVTLSCEQNLNHDAMYWYRQDPGQGLRLIYYSQIVNDFQKGDIAEGYSVSREKKESFPLTVTSAQKNPTAFYLCASSIWGYGLNQPQHFGDGTRLSIL.

This rearrangement joins TRBV29-1 to TRBJ1-5; tentative D call: TRBD1 (6 bases). The CDR3 is 13 residues long. Trimming left V 0 bases short and J 4 bases short, with 7 bases between. Per the germline V gene, CDR1 is SQVTM and CDR2 is ANQGSEA. The CDR3 loop reads CSVEEDSNQPQHF. Here the CDR3 DNA reads TGCAGCGTTGAAGAGGACAGTAATCAGCCCCAGCATTTT.

This clonotype was counted between two and nine times. V is TRBV2 and J is TRBJ1-5; no clear D gene. The germline V and J ends were trimmed by 3 bases and 6 bases, with 12 bases remaining between them. Germline V gene sequence: CDR1 SNHLY, CDR2 FYNNEI. The CDR3 runs to 14 residues. DNA for the CDR3: TGTGCCAGCAGTGATTTAGTGGTAGGTCAGCCCCAGCATTTT. Its translation is CASSDLVVGQPQHF.

This clonotype was seen a few times. This chain connects TRBV27 to TRBJ1-3; 7 nucleotides align to TRBD1. The CDR3 loop spans 14 amino acids. V lost 6 bases and J lost 3; bases outside the gene matches: 5. CDR1 is MNHEY, CDR2 SMNVEV, per germline (reference sequence). CDR3: CASSKTGSGNTIYF. CDR3 nucleotides: TGTGCCAGCAGCAAGACAGGGAGTGGAAACACCATATATTTT.

This clonotype has just a few counts. V gene TRBV6-5 combines with J gene TRBJ2-3; possible D gene TRBD2, 6 bases. CDR3 length: 14 residues. Trimming cost V 4 bases and J 2 bases, with 10 bases left between them. The germline CDR1 and CDR2 sequences are MNHEY and SVGAGI. DNA for the CDR3: TGTGCCAGCAGTTGGGGACTGTCCACAGATACGCAGTATTTT. Translating gives CASSWGLSTDTQYF.

This clonotype was detected once. V is TRBV23-1 and J is TRBJ1-5; D unclear. TRBV23-1 is identified as an open reading frame with a role that is uncertain. Trimming took off 0 bases at V and 0 bases at J, with 12 bases between the two ends. The CDR3 sequence is 17 residues long. CDR3: CASSQSDSRYSNQPQHF. The CDR3 DNA sequence: TGCGCCAGCAGTCAATCAGATTCTCGATATAGCAATCAGCCCCAGCATTTT.

The chain has TRBV7-8 and TRBJ2-2; tentative D call: TRBD2 (6 bases). Germline V CDR1 and CDR2: SGHVS, FQNEAQ. V was trimmed by 1 base and J by 6 bases, leaving 9 bases between them. CDR3 length equals 14 residues. For the CDR3, the DNA is TGTGCCAGCAGCTTAGGATGGGGGGCCGGGGAGCTGTTTTTT. Translation: CASSLGWGAGELFF.

The CDR3 here is CASRGASNQPQHF. CDR3 coding DNA: TGTGCCAGCAGGGGGGCTAGCAATCAGCCCCAGCATTTT. The chain uses TRBV28 and TRBJ1-5, with D possibly matching TRBD1 (6 bases). V was cut by 6 bases and J by 0 bases, with 6 bases left in between. This CDR3 region has 13 residues. CDR1 and CDR2 from the germline V gene are MDHEN and SYDVKM. The full variable domain, with the rest looked up from reference TRBV28 and TRBJ1-5, is DVKVTQSSRYLVKRTGEKVFLECVQDMDHENMFWYRQDPGLGLRLIYFSYDVKMKEKGDIPEGYSVSREKKERFSLILESASTNQTSMYLCASRGASNQPQHFGDGTRLSIL.

The rearrangement joins TRBV20-1 to TRBJ2-6, with D uncertain. From germline, CDR1 is DFQATT and CDR2 SNEGSKA (reference sequence). The CDR3 covers 14 residues. V was shortened by 6 bases and J by 4 bases, with 13 bases between the two germline ends. The CDR3 loop is CSAPSPHGANVLTF. The CDR3 DNA is TGCAGTGCCCCTAGTCCGCACGGGGCCAACGTCCTGACTTTC.

This clonotype was observed once. The V gene is TRBV5-4, the J gene TRBJ1-1, with no clear D. V lost 2 bases and J 7 bases, leaving 6 bases between the germline ends. CDR3 length: 11 residues. Germline loops: CDR1 SGHNT, CDR2 YYREEE (reference sequence). In nucleotides, the CDR3 is TGTGCCAGCAGCTTTCTGAATGAAGCTTTCTTT. Translating gives CASSFLNEAFF.

This sequence joins TRBV20-1 and TRBJ1-1, with unresolved D. Trimming took 4 bases from V and 4 from J, leaving 10 bases between them. Germline CDR1 is DFQATT and CDR2 is SNEGSKA (reference sequence). This CDR3 contains 12 residues. The CDR3 is CSAKAPTTEAFF. In nucleotides, the CDR3 is TGCAGTGCTAAGGCCCCGACCACTGAAGCTTTCTTT.

This chain links TRBV20-1 with TRBJ2-1; D might be TRBD1 (6 bases). This CDR3 is built from 14 residues. CDR1 is DFQATT and CDR2 is SNEGSKA in the germline V gene (reference sequence). V was trimmed by 0 bases and J by 8 bases, leaving 14 bases between them. The CDR3 sequence: CSARDPRSGDEQFF. The CDR3 DNA follows: TGCAGTGCTAGAGACCCCAGGTCAGGGGATGAGCAGTTCTTC.

This clonotype was counted only a few times. This chain connects TRBV6-1 to TRBJ2-1, with a tentative D call TRBD1 (7 bases). The ends were cut back, 7 bases at V and 0 bases at J, with 13 bases in the middle. The CDR3 totals 15 residues. Germline values: CDR1 MNHNS, CDR2 SASEGT. The CDR3 DNA reads as TGTGCCAGCAAACTCCAGGGGGGCTCCTACAATGAGCAGTTCTTC. Translating it yields CASKLQGGSYNEQFF.

This chain connects TRBV6-5 to TRBJ2-7; D remains ambiguous. From germline, CDR1 is MNHEY and CDR2 SVGAGI. CDR3 length equals 11 residues. The V end lost 3 bases, the J end lost 6 bases, and 6 bases lay between the germline ends. The CDR3 bases are TGTGCCAGCAGTTATTTGGGCGAGCAGTACTTC. Translating gives CASSYLGEQYF.

This chain uses TRBV6-1 with TRBJ2-7; D perhaps matches TRBD1 (6 bases). Germline V gene lookup returns CDR1 MNHNS and CDR2 SASEGT. The length of the CDR3 is 13 residues. V was clipped by 6 bases and J by 2 bases, with 11 bases between them. The CDR3 sequence is CASRSGHPYEQYF. The DNA of the CDR3 is TGTGCCAGCAGGTCGGGACACCCCTACGAGCAGTACTTC.

The CDR3 protein is CSASRGGPGTGELFF. CDR3 coding DNA: TGCAGTGCCTCACGGGGGGGGCCGGGCACCGGGGAGCTGTTTTTT. The chain uses TRBV20-1 and TRBJ2-2, with 8 bases that match TRBD2. The CDR3 contains 15 residues. Germline V gene data show CDR1 as DFQATT and CDR2 as SNEGSKA (reference sequence). Trimming cost V 6 bases and J 4 bases; bases outside gene matches: 10.

The J gene is TRBJ1-3, the V gene TRBV27; D gene ambiguous. The germline V gene encodes CDR1 MNHEY and CDR2 SMNVEV (reference sequence). The CDR3 has 14 residues. V was cut by 3 bases and J by 0 bases, with 6 bases left in between. The CDR3 reads CASSLQYSGNTIYF. As DNA, the CDR3 is TGTGCCAGCAGTTTGCAGTACTCTGGAAACACCATATATTTT.

The rearrangement joins TRBV20-1 to TRBJ1-2; possible D gene TRBD1, 6 bases. CDR1 DFQATT and CDR2 SNEGSKA come from the germline V gene (reference sequence). Trimming removed 0 bases from V and 4 bases from J, with 15 bases in between. There are 15 residues in the CDR3. The CDR3 region is CSARDIDRTSYGYTF. In DNA, the CDR3 is TGCAGTGCTAGAGATATCGACAGGACGTCCTATGGCTACACCTTC.

The V call is TRBV5-4, the J call TRBJ2-7, with D tentatively TRBD2 (6 bases). Trimming pared 0 bases from V and 2 bases from J, leaving 15 bases between. The CDR3 is 16 amino acids. The germline V gene encodes CDR1 SGHNT and CDR2 YYREEE (reference sequence). The CDR3 DNA reads TGTGCCAGCAGCTTGGGACCAGCGGGTGATCCCTACGAGCAGTACTTC. Its protein product is CASSLGPAGDPYEQYF. The complete variable domain, with remaining parts taken from reference TRBV5-4 and TRBJ2-7, reads ETGVTQSPTHLIKTRGQQVTLRCSSQSGHNTVSWYQQALGQGPQFIFQYYREEENGRGNFPPRFSGLQFPNYSSELNVNALELDDSALYLCASSLGPAGDPYEQYFGPGTRLTVT.

This clonotype occurred a few times. The rearrangement uses TRBV6-1 and TRBJ1-1; the D gene is possibly TRBD1 (5 bases). With 4 bases removed from V and 6 bases from J, the gap between germline ends came to 18 bases. This CDR3 has 15 amino acids. Germline V gene sequence: CDR1 MNHNS, CDR2 SASEGT. The CDR3 DNA reads as TGTGCCAGCAGTGGACAGCCTGCACCCAGGGCTGAAGCTTTCTTT. Its translation is CASSGQPAPRAEAFF.